This passage covers 6 T cell receptor beta chains from one sample sequenced in a study of a mutant IDH1 vaccine in newly diagnosed glioma. The table came from immunoSEQ multiplex PCR; TCRdb's copy has only in-frame clones and leaves some out. Here the sample spans tens of thousands of clones, around 82% being singletons. Described time point: week 47, end of study. All doses held 300 ug of mutant IDH1 20-mer peptide, with topical imiquimod. No antigens are known for them. Sample: PBMCs, taken from a glioma patient whose treatment included an IDH1 peptide vaccine. Source of these receptors: a man younger than 30 with glioma. Some clones in this sample may be carry-over from other donors' samples.

The chain is built from TRBV27 and TRBJ1-2; 9 bases map to TRBD1. The CDR3 contains 17 residues. Per germline, CDR1 MNHEY and CDR2 SMNVEV (reference sequence). The trim removed 1 base at V and 6 bases at J, leaving 12 bases unmatched. The CDR3 protein is CASSLYPGQGGINGYTF. The CDR3 DNA follows: TGTGCCAGCAGTTTATACCCGGGACAGGGCGGGATAAATGGCTACACCTTC.

J is TRBJ1-3 and V is TRBV5-6; TRBD1 is a possible D gene (6 bases). In germline, CDR1 is SGHDT, CDR2 YYEEEE. Trimming left V 4 bases short and J 0 bases short, with 14 bases between. The CDR3 has 16 residues. The CDR3 loop reads CASSDTGTPSGNTIYF. The CDR3 DNA reads as TGTGCCAGCAGCGACACGGGGACACCCTCTGGAAACACCATATATTTT.

The chain links TRBV7-2 to TRBJ1-2, with D unclear. The CDR3 has 14 amino acids. The germline V gene encodes CDR1 SGHTA and CDR2 FQGNSA. V lost 5 bases to trimming and J lost 4 bases, with 14 bases between them. CDR3 in DNA: TGTGCCAGCAGCCCGGGGAGGGAAGCCTATGGCTACACCTTC. Residues: CASSPGREAYGYTF. Full variable domain (missing parts from reference TRBV7-2 and TRBJ1-2): GAGVSQSPSNKVTEKGKDVELRCDPISGHTALYWYRQSLGQGLEFLIYFQGNSAPDKSGLPSDRFSAERTGGSVSTLTIQRTQQEDSAVYLCASSPGREAYGYTFGSGTRLTVV.

The rearrangement uses TRBV6-5 and TRBJ2-7; 7 nucleotides align to TRBD1. Trimming took 6 bases from V and 7 from J; bases not matched to a gene: 9. The CDR3 loop spans 13 amino acids. In germline, CDR1 is MNHEY, CDR2 SVGAGI. This CDR3 is CASRRGQHLEQYF. DNA of the CDR3: TGTGCCAGCAGACGGGGACAGCACCTGGAGCAGTACTTC.

This rearrangement joins TRBV12-5 to TRBJ1-1; no reliable D call. This CDR3 is built from 14 residues. V lost 1 base and J lost 7, with 13 bases in between. In germline, CDR1 is LGHNT, CDR2 FRNRAP. The CDR3: CASGLGPSGIEAFF. In DNA, the CDR3 is TGTGCTAGTGGTTTGGGGCCGTCGGGAATTGAAGCTTTCTTT.

The chain carries TRBV19 and TRBJ1-1; a weak D match, TRBD1 (5 bases). V lost 5 bases and J 0 bases, leaving 10 bases between the germline ends. This CDR3 has 14 amino acids. CDR1 and CDR2 from the germline V gene are LNHDA and SQIVND (reference sequence). CDR3 region: CASSRQPLNTEAFF. The CDR3 nucleotides read TGTGCCAGTAGTCGACAGCCTTTGAACACTGAAGCTTTCTTT.